The 24 T cell receptor beta chains below were found in one sample sequenced in a study of early stage breast cancer tumors. Sequencing used immunoSEQ multiplex PCR; TCRdb keeps in-frame clones, though not all of them. Of just under 30,000 clones listed, 84% are singletons. The sequencing sample was made of blood. The receptors originated from a person aged 50-59 years with breast cancer.

The chain is built from TRBV7-2 and TRBJ2-7; 8 bases line up with TRBD1. The CDR3 is 15 amino acids. CDR1 and CDR2 (germline): SGHTA, FQGNSA. Trimming removed 4 bases from V and 6 bases from J; junction bases left unmatched: 11. The CDR3 DNA follows: TGTGCCAGCAGCTCCCCCGGACAGGGACCCCTCGAGCAGTACTTC. Its protein product is CASSSPGQGPLEQYF. Filled out from reference TRBV7-2 and TRBJ2-7, the complete variable domain reads GAGVSQSPSNKVTEKGKDVELRCDPISGHTALYWYRQSLGQGLEFLIYFQGNSAPDKSGLPSDRFSAERTGGSVSTLTIQRTQQEDSAVYLCASSSPGQGPLEQYFGPGTRLTVT.

The chain employs TRBV9 and TRBJ1-4, with unresolved D. Germline lookup yields CDR1 SGDLS and CDR2 YYNGEE. The V end lost 0 bases, the J end lost 3 bases, and 9 bases lay between the germline ends. The CDR3 runs to 15 residues. In DNA form, the CDR3 reads TGTGCCAGCAGCGTAGCAGGACTCCCTAATGAAAAACTGTTTTTT. This translates into CASSVAGLPNEKLFF.

The chain joins TRBV4-2 to TRBJ1-6, with D unclear. CDR3 size: 16 residues. V dropped 1 base and J dropped 3 bases, with 10 bases sitting between them. Germline V lookup: CDR1 LGHNA, CDR2 YNFKEQ. This chain's CDR3 is CASSQVAAIYNSPLHF. The CDR3 DNA follows: TGTGCCAGCAGCCAAGTTGCAGCCATCTATAATTCACCCCTCCACTTT.

The chain recombines TRBV11-3 with TRBJ2-3, with D perhaps TRBD1 (6 bases). V gave up 4 bases and J gave up 2 bases, with 16 bases separating them. Per germline, CDR1 SGHNT and CDR2 YENEEA. CDR3 length: 16 amino acids. CDR3 nucleotide sequence: TGTGCCAGCAGCTCAGCAGGACAGAGCGTCACAGATACGCAGTATTTT. Translation: CASSSAGQSVTDTQYF.

This clone appeared once. CDR3 loop: CASSKPHRMRDQETQYF. The CDR3 DNA follows: TGTGCCAGTAGTAAGCCCCACCGGATGCGGGACCAAGAGACCCAGTACTTC. The chain links TRBV19 to TRBJ2-5; D perhaps matches TRBD2 (5 bases). Germline V gene sequence: CDR1 LNHDA, CDR2 SQIVND (reference sequence). There are 17 residues in the CDR3. The V gene lost 4 bases and the J gene lost 0 bases, with 18 bases spanning the gap.

This chain uses TRBV23-1 with TRBJ2-7; 10 nucleotides match TRBD1. TRBV23-1 is flagged as an ORF with uncertain function. This CDR3 region has 18 residues. With 9 bases clipped from V and 4 bases from J, the junction kept 21 bases outside the gene matches. This chain's CDR3 is CASMILHRGDRGSYEQYF. In nucleotides, the CDR3 is TGCGCCAGTATGATCCTGCACAGGGGGGACAGGGGATCGTACGAGCAGTACTTC.

CDR3 sequence reads: CASSPDRAADTQYF. CDR3 nucleotides: TGTGCCAGCAGCCCCGACAGGGCGGCAGATACGCAGTATTTT. The V call is TRBV7-2, the J call TRBJ2-3; the match to TRBD1 covers 7 bases. V shed 5 bases, J shed 4 bases, and the junction held 6 bases outside the gene matches. Germline CDR1 reads SGHTA; CDR2 reads FQGNSA. The CDR3 is 14 residues long.

The V gene is TRBV2, the J gene TRBJ2-4; perhaps TRBD1 as D (5 bases). This CDR3 comprises 18 residues. The V end lost 0 bases, the J end lost 2 bases, and 17 bases lay between the germline ends. Germline CDR1 and CDR2: SNHLY and FYNNEI. The CDR3 DNA sequence: TGTGCCAGCAGTGAAGCGCTGGTGGGGCAGGGAACCAAAAACATTCAGTACTTC. It codes for CASSEALVGQGTKNIQYF.

This chain connects TRBV6-1 to TRBJ1-5; D is possibly TRBD1 (6 bases). With 4 bases removed from V and 3 bases from J, the gap between germline ends came to 13 bases. Germline CDR1 MNHNS, CDR2 SASEGT. This CDR3 spans 15 amino acids. CDR3 nucleotide sequence: TGTGCCAGCAGTGCTCAAAGGGGGTCCAATCAGCCCCAGCATTTT. Translated: CASSAQRGSNQPQHF.

CDR3 coding DNA: TGTGCCAGCAGTCAAACTCAGGGTATAGAGACCCAGTACTTC. Translated: CASSQTQGIETQYF. The V call is TRBV6-5, the J call TRBJ2-5; a possible D gene is TRBD1 (5 bases). Germline V gene sequence: CDR1 MNHEY, CDR2 SVGAGI. This CDR3 has 14 residues. The V and J ends lost 5 bases and 4 bases respectively, with 14 bases between them.

The genes are TRBV6-1 and TRBJ1-2; the D is unclear. Trimming shortened V by 6 bases and J by 4 bases, and 12 bases separated the two germline ends. The CDR3 runs 13 residues. Germline V gene sequence: CDR1 MNHNS, CDR2 SASEGT. The CDR3 DNA follows: TGTGCCAGCAGCCCTGAGATATTCTATGGCTACACCTTC. It codes for CASSPEIFYGYTF.

The rearrangement links TRBV18 to TRBJ2-3; 9 bases map to TRBD1. The CDR3 has 14 residues. Germline values: CDR1 KGHSH, CDR2 LQKENI. The V segment lost 4 bases and the J segment 4 bases; nucleotides outside the gene matches: 3. The CDR3 sequence: CASSRDRESDTQYF. In DNA, the CDR3 is TGTGCCAGCTCACGGGACAGGGAGTCAGATACGCAGTATTTT.

The chain recombines TRBV9 with TRBJ2-3; 10 bases agree with TRBD2. The CDR3 sequence is 16 residues long. CDR1 SGDLS and CDR2 YYNGEE come from the germline V gene. V gave up 4 bases and J gave up 0 bases; unmatched junction bases: 5. CDR3 nucleotides: TGTGCCAGCAGCTCAGGACTAGCGGCCAGCACAGATACGCAGTATTTT. Translated, it gives CASSSGLAASTDTQYF.

This clone occurred a few times. This rearrangement joins TRBV10-2 to TRBJ2-5, with D possibly TRBD1 on 6 matching bases. The V end lost 5 bases, the J end lost 5 bases, and 15 bases lay between the germline ends. The CDR3 spans 14 residues. Germline V gene data show CDR1 as WSHSY and CDR2 as SAAADI. The CDR3 nucleotides are TGCGCCAGCAGTAGGCCAGGGGATGTGGAGACCCAGTACTTC. Its protein product is CASSRPGDVETQYF.

J is TRBJ2-1 and V is TRBV19, with 11 bases fitting TRBD1. CDR1 is LNHDA and CDR2 is SQIVND in the germline V gene (reference sequence). CDR3 size: 14 residues. Germline trimming cut 5 bases from V and 6 bases from J; bases unmatched to any gene: 3. The CDR3 DNA reads as TGTGCCAGTAGTGGACAGGGGGCCTTCAATGAGCAGTTCTTC. Protein: CASSGQGAFNEQFF.

The chain employs TRBV15 and TRBJ2-1; D is unclear. CDR3 size: 14 residues. Germline-derived CDR1 and CDR2 are LNHNV and YYDKDF (reference sequence). The V gene lost 0 bases and the J gene lost 6 bases, with 9 bases spanning the gap. CDR3 sequence (DNA): TGTGCCACCAGCAGAGACGTTTGGGGCAATGAGCAGTTCTTC. Translating it yields CATSRDVWGNEQFF.

The rearrangement links TRBV11-3 to TRBJ2-1; 12 bases fit TRBD1. There are 15 residues in the CDR3. Germline loops: CDR1 SGHNT, CDR2 YENEEA. V lost 6 bases, J lost 9 bases, and 9 bases stayed unmatched. CDR3 DNA sequence: TGTGCCAGCAGGGCCCGGGACAGGGGGCTGGTTGAGCAGTTCTTC. Amino acid sequence: CASRARDRGLVEQFF.

This clone came up once. The chain couples TRBV7-3 to TRBJ2-5, with a tentative D call TRBD1 (5 bases). The V gene lost 3 bases and the J gene lost 4 bases, with 9 bases spanning the gap. CDR1 and CDR2 from the germline V gene are SGHTA and FQGTGA. CDR3 size: 13 residues. The CDR3 nucleotides read TGTGCCAGCAGCTTTGTAGGGGCAGAGACCCAGTACTTC. Its translation: CASSFVGAETQYF.

This chain uses TRBV19 with TRBJ1-2; D remains ambiguous. Germline CDR1 reads LNHDA; CDR2 reads SQIVND (reference sequence). The CDR3 sequence is 15 residues long. V lost 5 bases and J 7 bases, leaving 20 bases between the germline ends. The CDR3 protein is CASSSYGRVVRGYTF. CDR3 in DNA: TGTGCCAGTAGTTCCTACGGTAGGGTGGTGCGTGGCTACACCTTC.

In DNA, the CDR3 is TGCGCCAGCAGCGGCGGACAGTATGGCTACACCTTC. It encodes CASSGGQYGYTF. V is TRBV5-1 and J is TRBJ1-2; the D gene is possibly TRBD1 (6 bases). CDR3 length: 12 amino acids. The V gene lost 4 bases and the J gene lost 5 bases, with 9 bases spanning the gap. Germline V gene sequence: CDR1 SGHRS, CDR2 YFSETQ.

The chain recombines TRBV7-6 with TRBJ2-5, with D possibly TRBD2 on 6 matching bases. The CDR3 extends over 12 amino acids. CDR1 and CDR2 (germline): SGHVS, FNYEAQ. V lost 5 bases and J lost 5, with 9 bases in between. The CDR3 nucleotides read TGTGCCAGCAGCCCCCGGGGGGAGACCCAGTACTTC. It specifies CASSPRGETQYF.

The chain has TRBV4-1 and TRBJ2-7, with 8 bases matching TRBD1. Trimming took 4 bases from V and 5 from J; bases not matched to a gene: 10. CDR1 MGHRA and CDR2 YSYEKL come from the germline V gene. The CDR3 loop spans 15 amino acids. The CDR3 DNA follows: TGCGCCAGCAGCCTTCTCGACAGGGGCTGGGACGAGCAGTACTTC. Its translation is CASSLLDRGWDEQYF.

The rearrangement links TRBV19 to TRBJ1-2, with a weak D call TRBD1 (6 bases). Trimming cost V 7 bases and J 0 bases, with 15 bases left between them. Germline V gene sequence: CDR1 LNHDA, CDR2 SQIVND (reference sequence). This CDR3 region has 15 residues. As DNA, the CDR3 is TGTGCCAGTATCAACAGGGCCGAAGCTAACTATGGCTACACCTTC. It specifies CASINRAEANYGYTF.

This chain uses TRBV6-6 with TRBJ2-3; D gene ambiguous. The CDR3 is made up of 11 amino acids. CDR1 is MNHNY, CDR2 SVGAGI, per germline (reference sequence). The V end was cut by 2 bases, the J end by 5 bases, with 2 bases between. The CDR3 loop reads CASSYKDTQYF. Here the CDR3 DNA reads TGTGCCAGCAGTTACAAAGATACGCAGTATTTT.